This paragraph reports one TCR beta chain. The target antigen is unknown. The data were produced by immunoSEQ multiplex PCR, yet TCRdb's version contains in-frame clones alone and is incomplete. Here the sample spans around 1.6 million clones, 95% to 99% being singletons. The sample comes from a study of shared clonotypes between healthy human individuals. This CDR3 has 13 residues. Germline loops: CDR1 LNHDA, CDR2 SQIVND (reference sequence). V lost 6 bases and J 2 bases, leaving 8 bases between the germline ends. Nashville, Tennessee was home to all donors, who were Caucasian adults. Findings of the study overall: It was observed that approximately 5% of naive CD4 clonotypes were shared across a handful of donors.

The V call is TRBV19, the J call TRBJ1-5; D ambiguous. The sequence was obtained from a man aged 30-40 years in good health. Sequencing was carried out using naive CD4+ T cells sorted from blood. Subset given: CD45RA+ positively selected. CDR3 residues: CASRGGGNQPQHF. In DNA form, the CDR3 reads TGTGCCAGTAGGGGCGGGGGCAATCAGCCCCAGCATTTT.